This T cell receptor beta chain was sequenced in a study of blood T cell repertoires in COVID-19. Study context: Material from acute and convalescent COVID-19 was sourced from the United States, Italy and Spain. PBMCs, B-cell-depleted T cells, or T cells provided the cDNA or gDNA that made up the material.

The CDR3 is 13 residues long. The ends were cut back, 3 bases at V and 4 bases at J, with 10 bases in the middle. Germline CDR1 is SGHRS and CDR2 is YFSETQ. Authors' methods: Estimation of nucleated cell counts was performed using reference gene primer amplification. The table came from immunoSEQ multiplex PCR; TCRdb's copy has only in-frame clones and leaves some out. The V and J calls and the clone size are those of that table, but D and trimming were determined from the DNA. Here the sample spans a few hundred thousand clones, approximately 91% being singletons. This chain connects TRBV5-1 to TRBJ1-2; D not certain. The sequence came from a human donor in a cohort sampled during active COVID-19. Sequencing was done on a sample of peripheral blood. Written as DNA, the CDR3 is TGCGCCAGCAGCTCGAGCCTAGTCTATGGCTACACCTTC. This translates into CASSSSLVYGYTF.